Listed below are T cell receptor beta chains from one sample, sequenced in a study of regulatory dendritic cells for organ transplantation. Measured with immunoSEQ multiplex PCR; TCRdb has only the in-frame clones, and not every one. The data show fewer than 25,000 clones, roughly 85% seen once. No antigen is known for these receptors. What was sequenced was naive CD4+ T cells from blood cultured with dendritic cells. These receptors originate from a human donor in good health. The CDR3 runs from the conserved cysteine through the conserved F or W. D genes are given only for firm matches. A clone size is listed for some rows: how often the clone was seen (once, few, many), or a class if it is expanded.

J gene,clone size,CDR3 length,D gene,V gene,CDR3 DNA,CDR3 protein
TRBJ1-1,few,15,NA,TRBV19,TGTGCCAGTAGTAGATTCGGTGCGGGGGAGACTGAAGCTTTCTTT,CASSRFGAGETEAFF
TRBJ2-5,NA,13,NA,TRBV9,TGTGCCAGCAGCGTAGGTCAGCAAGAGACCCAGTACTTC,CASSVGQQETQYF
TRBJ2-3,once,11,NA,TRBV28,TGTGCCAGCAGTTTAGCAGATACGCAGTATTTT,CASSLADTQYF
TRBJ1-1,NA,11,NA,TRBV7-6,TGTGCCAGCAGTTCAGGTTTTCAAGCTTTCTTT,CASSSGFQAFF
TRBJ2-1,NA,13,NA,TRBV11-3,TGTGCCAGCAGTAATGCCGGGTACAATGAGCAGTTCTTC,CASSNAGYNEQFF
TRBJ1-4,NA,14,TRBD1,TRBV2,TGTGCCAGCGGGCGACAGGGGACTAATGAAAAACTGTTTTTT,CASGRQGTNEKLFF
TRBJ2-7,NA,15,TRBD2,TRBV19,TGTGCCAGTAGTAGCAAGCGGGGGAAAGTATACGAGCAGTACTTC,CASSSKRGKVYEQYF
TRBJ1-1,NA,17,TRBD1,TRBV30,TGTGCCTGGAGTTTTTCATTGCCGGGACAGGGAAACACTGAAGCTTTCTTT,CAWSFSLPGQGNTEAFF
TRBJ1-1,NA,13,NA,TRBV30,TGTGCCTGGAGACCAACAGGGAACACTGAAGCTTTCTTT,CAWRPTGNTEAFF
TRBJ2-3,NA,14,NA,TRBV14,TGTGCCAGCAGCCCGGAGGGCGGCACAGATACGCAGTATTTT,CASSPEGGTDTQYF
TRBJ2-7,once,15,TRBD1,TRBV7-3,TGTGCCAGCAGCCCTACCTCAGGGGGCGGGCCCGAGCAGTACTTC,CASSPTSGGGPEQYF
TRBJ1-2,once,14,TRBD1,TRBV5-1,TGCGCCAGCAGCTTGGATGACAGGGTCATTGACTACACCTTC,CASSLDDRVIDYTF